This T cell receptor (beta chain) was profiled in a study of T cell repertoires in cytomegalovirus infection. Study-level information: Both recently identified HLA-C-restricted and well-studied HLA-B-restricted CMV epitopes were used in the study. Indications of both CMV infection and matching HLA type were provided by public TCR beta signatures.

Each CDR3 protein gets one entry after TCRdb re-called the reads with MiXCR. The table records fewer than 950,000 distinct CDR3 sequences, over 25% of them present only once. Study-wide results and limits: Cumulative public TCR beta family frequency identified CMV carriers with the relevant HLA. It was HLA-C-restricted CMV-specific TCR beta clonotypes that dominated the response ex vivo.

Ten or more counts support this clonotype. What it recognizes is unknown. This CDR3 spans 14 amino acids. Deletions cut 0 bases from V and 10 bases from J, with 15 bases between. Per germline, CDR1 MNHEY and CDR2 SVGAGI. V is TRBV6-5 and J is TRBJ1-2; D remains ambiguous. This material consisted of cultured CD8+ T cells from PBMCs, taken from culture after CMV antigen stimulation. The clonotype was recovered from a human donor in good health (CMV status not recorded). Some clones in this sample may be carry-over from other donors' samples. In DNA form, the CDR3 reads TGTGCCAGCAGTTACTCGACCCCCATACCCTACTACACCTTC. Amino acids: CASSYSTPIPYYTF.